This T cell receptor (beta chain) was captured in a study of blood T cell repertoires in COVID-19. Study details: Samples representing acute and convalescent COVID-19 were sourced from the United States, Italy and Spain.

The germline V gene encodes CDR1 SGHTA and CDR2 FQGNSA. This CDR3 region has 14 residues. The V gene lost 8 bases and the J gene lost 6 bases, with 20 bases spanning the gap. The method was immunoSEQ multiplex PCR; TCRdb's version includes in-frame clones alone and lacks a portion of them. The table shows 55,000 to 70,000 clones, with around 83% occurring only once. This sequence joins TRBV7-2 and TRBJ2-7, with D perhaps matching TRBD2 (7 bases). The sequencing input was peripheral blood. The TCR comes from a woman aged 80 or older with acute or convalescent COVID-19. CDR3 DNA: TGTGCCAGCGCCCTGGGGGGCGGGGGCGGCGAGCAGTACTTC. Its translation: CASALGGGGGEQYF. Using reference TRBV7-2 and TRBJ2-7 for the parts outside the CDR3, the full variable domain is GAGVSQSPSNKVTEKGKDVELRCDPISGHTALYWYRQSLGQGLEFLIYFQGNSAPDKSGLPSDRFSAERTGGSVSTLTIQRTQQEDSAVYLCASALGGGGGEQYFGPGTRLTVT.